These 17 T cell receptor beta chains came from one sample sequenced in a study of response to subunit inactivated influenza vaccine. TCRdb recomputed calls from the RT-PCR reads with MiXCR, one row per CDR3 protein. This sample yields around 480,000 distinct CDR3 sequences, of which 15% to 20% are seen a single time; less than 4% belongs to the top ten. The specimen comprised CD4+ T cells sorted from PBMCs, sampled around 25 months after vaccination. Receptor source: a man aged 50 to 75 who received an inactivated influenza vaccine.

This clonotype was seen at least ten times. The chain links TRBV20-1 to TRBJ2-4, with D possibly being TRBD1 (6 bases). This CDR3 is 13 amino acids long. Trimming removed 0 bases at V and 8 bases at J, with 11 bases between. CDR1 is DFQATT and CDR2 is SNEGSKA in the germline V gene (reference sequence). CDR3 residues: CSARDTGMYIQYF. The CDR3, as DNA: TGCAGTGCTAGAGATACAGGGATGTACATTCAGTACTTC.

The genes are TRBV6-5 and TRBJ1-4, with TRBD1 as a possible D gene (5 bases). Germline V gene sequence: CDR1 MNHEY, CDR2 SVGAGI. The CDR3 extends over 15 amino acids. Between the trimmed V and J ends, which lost 0 bases and 5 bases, there was a span of 10 bases. The CDR3 region has the DNA TGTGCCAGCAGTTACTCGAAGGGGATGAATGAAAAACTGTTTTTT. Its protein is CASSYSKGMNEKLFF.

Comment on this clonotype: A much larger clone is a single base away; this may be a read error. The V gene is TRBV10-3, the J gene TRBJ2-3; D is ambiguous. The V gene lost 7 bases and the J gene lost 5 bases, with 10 bases spanning the gap. This CDR3 region has 12 residues. The germline V gene has CDR1 ENHRY and CDR2 SYGVKD. CDR3 loop: CAITDRRDTQYF. CDR3 bases: TGTGCCATCACTGATAGGCGAGATACGCAGTATTTT.

This clonotype was picked up a small number of times. The chain uses TRBV6-1 and TRBJ1-2; D may be TRBD1 (6 bases). Trimming cost V 6 bases and J 2 bases, with 16 bases left between them. CDR3 length: 15 amino acids. CDR1 and CDR2 from the germline V gene are MNHNS and SASEGT. The CDR3 loop reads CASSLSPQGNYGYTF. The CDR3 nucleotides read TGTGCCAGCAGCCTCTCCCCACAGGGCAACTATGGCTACACCTTC.

The chain recombines TRBV29-1 with TRBJ1-1; weak D call: TRBD1 (5 bases). This CDR3 has 13 residues. From germline, CDR1 is SQVTM and CDR2 ANQGSEA. V lost 2 bases, J lost 6 bases, and 13 bases lay in between. For the CDR3, the DNA is TGCAGCGTTGAAAGTACGGGGGTATCTGAAGCTTTCTTT. This encodes CSVESTGVSEAFF.

The chain has TRBV4-1 and TRBJ2-1; D gene uncertain. CDR3 size: 14 residues. Germline V lookup: CDR1 MGHRA, CDR2 YSYEKL. Trimming pared 3 bases from V and 2 bases from J, leaving 8 bases between. This CDR3 is CASSQRTTYNEQFF. For the CDR3, the DNA is TGCGCCAGCAGCCAGAGGACGACCTACAATGAGCAGTTCTTC.

This clonotype appeared many times. The rearrangement uses TRBV10-3 and TRBJ1-3; the D is unclear. V lost 6 bases and J lost 2, with 8 bases in between. CDR3 size: 13 residues. The V gene's germline CDR1 is ENHRY and CDR2 SYGVKD. CDR3 nucleotides: TGTGCCATCAGCAGGACGGCTGGAAACACCATATATTTT. It codes for CAISRTAGNTIYF.

V and J are TRBV19 and TRBJ1-5; 8 bases agree with TRBD1. J was trimmed by 4 bases and V by 7 bases; bases with no gene match: 3. This CDR3 has 13 amino acids. Per the germline V gene, CDR1 is LNHDA and CDR2 is SQIVND (reference sequence). CDR3 region: CASTGQGNQPQHF. Written as DNA, the CDR3 is TGTGCCAGTACTGGACAGGGAAATCAGCCCCAGCATTTT.

CDR3 residues: CASSRSGRRSNQPQHF. In nucleotides, the CDR3 is TGTGCCAGCAGCCGGTCGGGACGCAGGAGCAATCAGCCCCAGCATTTT. This sequence joins TRBV6-2 or TRBV6-3 and TRBJ1-5; D is perhaps TRBD1 (5 bases). The CDR3 is made up of 16 amino acids. Germline CDR1 is MNHEY and CDR2 is SVGEGT. Trimming took off 6 bases at V and 1 base at J, with 16 bases between the two ends.

The chain has TRBV5-1 and TRBJ2-7, with D perhaps TRBD1 (5 bases). Trimming stripped 0 bases from V and 3 bases from J, with 13 bases between. The CDR3 covers 15 residues. Germline CDR1 reads SGHRS; CDR2 reads YFSETQ. The DNA for the CDR3 is TGCGCCAGCAGCTTGGAAGGGGTTCGAATCTACGAGCAGTACTTC. This encodes CASSLEGVRIYEQYF.

This clonotype appeared a single time. This sequence may be a read error, since a much larger clone differs from it by one base. This chain joins TRBV5-1 and TRBJ2-5; 11 bases agree with TRBD2. CDR3 length: 14 residues. The V and J ends lost 2 bases and 4 bases, in that order; junction bases with no gene match: 1. Germline V gene data show CDR1 as SGHRS and CDR2 as YFSETQ. CDR3 DNA sequence: TGCGCCAGCAGCTTACTAGCGGGAGCAGAGACCCAGTACTTC. It yields the protein CASSLLAGAETQYF.

This rearrangement joins TRBV15 to TRBJ2-5, with 8 bases matching TRBD1. The V gene's germline CDR1 is LNHNV and CDR2 YYDKDF (reference sequence). V lost 1 base to trimming and J lost 2 bases; unmatched junction nucleotides: 6. The CDR3 is made up of 16 amino acids. CDR3 residues: CATSRGQTGAQETQYF. In nucleotides, the CDR3 is TGTGCCACCAGCAGAGGTCAGACAGGGGCACAAGAGACCCAGTACTTC.

This clonotype has a handful of counts. The chain joins TRBV6-2 or TRBV6-3 to TRBJ2-4, with 8 positions matching TRBD1. Germline-derived CDR1 and CDR2 are MNHEY and SVGEGT. Trimming cost V 7 bases and J 7 bases; bases outside gene matches: 6. The CDR3 length is 13 residues. The CDR3 spells CASTRTGKNIQYF. The CDR3 DNA follows: TGTGCCAGCACCCGGACAGGGAAGAACATTCAGTACTTC.

The sample holds a few counts of this clonotype. The chain recombines TRBV5-1 with TRBJ1-5, with TRBD1 identical over 9 bases. The V gene end was trimmed by 1 base and the J gene end by 7 bases; junction bases not matched to a gene: 12. Germline V gene data show CDR1 as SGHRS and CDR2 as YFSETQ. This CDR3 spans 17 amino acids. The CDR3 loop is CASSLNPRTGATQPQHF. The DNA of the CDR3 is TGCGCCAGCAGCTTGAATCCCAGGACAGGGGCAACCCAGCCCCAGCATTTT.

V is TRBV9 and J is TRBJ2-2, with D possibly matching TRBD2 (6 bases). Trimming pared 3 bases from V and 3 bases from J, leaving 18 bases between. CDR1 SGDLS and CDR2 YYNGEE come from the germline V gene. The CDR3 loop spans 17 amino acids. The CDR3 here is CASSEGLGREDTGELFF. The CDR3 DNA reads TGTGCCAGCAGCGAGGGGTTGGGGCGGGAAGACACCGGGGAGCTGTTTTTT.

This clonotype was counted only a few times. The CDR3 sequence is CASSPTPGRETQYF. The CDR3 region has the DNA TGTGCCAGCAGCCCCACCCCAGGGCGAGAGACCCAGTACTTC. The rearrangement uses TRBV9 and TRBJ2-5, with TRBD1 as a possible D gene (5 bases). V was cut by 4 bases and J by 4 bases, with 14 bases left in between. Looked up from germline, CDR1 is SGDLS and CDR2 is YYNGEE. This CDR3 is built from 14 residues.

This clonotype was observed a few times. The CDR3 here is CAISDEGGSQPQHF. The CDR3 DNA is TGTGCCATCAGTGACGAAGGAGGTAGTCAGCCCCAGCATTTT. This sequence joins TRBV10-3 and TRBJ1-5; D is uncertain. Germline lookup yields CDR1 ENHRY and CDR2 SYGVKD. CDR3 length equals 14 residues. V lost 3 bases, J lost 6 bases, and 12 bases lay in between.